Listed below are T cell receptor beta chains from one sample, sequenced in a study of cytomegalovirus exposure and HLA in healthy donors. The table came from immunoSEQ multiplex PCR; TCRdb's copy has only in-frame clones and leaves some out. The sample gives about 140,000 clones, about 80% of which show up once; roughly 1.2% is in the top ten. Sequencing was performed on PBMCs. Receptor source: a male donor in good health and CMV-seropositive. Each CDR3 is given with its conserved first and last residue. Fields, in order: J gene, V gene, D gene, clone size, CDR3 DNA, CDR3 protein. D genes are given only for firm matches. Expanded clones get a size class; other rows say once, few or many, or leave the size out.

TRBJ2-7,TRBV6-6,NA,NA,TGTGCCAGCATGTCAGAAACCTACGAGCAGTACTTC,CASMSETYEQYF
TRBJ2-2,TRBV7-9,NA,NA,TGTGCCAGCAGAAAACCGGGACTTAGTCCCGGGGAGCTGTTTTTT,CASRKPGLSPGELFF
TRBJ2-3,TRBV27,TRBD2,NA,TGTGCCTGCTCCCGGGACTACGTGCGGGGGGGCACAGATACGCAGTATTTT,CACSRDYVRGGTDTQYF
TRBJ1-1,TRBV29-1,NA,NA,TGCAGCGTCGCGGGCAGACTGAACACTGAAGCTTTCTTT,CSVAGRLNTEAFF
TRBJ2-2,TRBV27,TRBD1,NA,TGTGCCAGCAGTACAATAGGGGGACAGGAGTTAAACACCGGGGAGCTGTTTTTT,CASSTIGGQELNTGELFF
TRBJ2-1,TRBV6-4,TRBD2,NA,TGTGCCTCAGCCCTAGCGGGAGTGAATGAGCAGTTCTTC,CASALAGVNEQFF
TRBJ2-5,TRBV5-4,NA,NA,TGTGCCAGCAGCTTGGGGTCGATGCGGGGGCGGGAGACCCAGTACTTC,CASSLGSMRGRETQYF
TRBJ1-4,TRBV10-3,NA,NA,TGTGCCATCAGTACTGGAACTATTGAAAAACTGTTTTTT,CAISTGTIEKLFF
TRBJ2-3,TRBV15,TRBD2,NA,TGTGCCACCAGCAGAGATAGGGGGGTGGGACTAGCACATAGCACAGATACGCAGTATTTT,CATSRDRGVGLAHSTDTQYF
TRBJ1-1,TRBV7-3,NA,NA,TGTGCCAGCAGCTTAGCGCAGGGAAGAACTGAAGCTTTCTTT,CASSLAQGRTEAFF
TRBJ1-1,TRBV5-5,TRBD1,NA,TGTGCCAGCAGCTTGGGGGACAGGGGTCGGACTGAAGCTTTCTTT,CASSLGDRGRTEAFF
TRBJ2-7,TRBV13,NA,NA,TGTGCCAGCAGCTTAGGCAAATCCTACGAGCAGTACTTC,CASSLGKSYEQYF
TRBJ2-1,TRBV11-2,TRBD2,few,TGTGCCAGCAGCTTAGGCGCCTCACCGACTAGCGGCTACAATGAGCAGTTCTTC,CASSLGASPTSGYNEQFF
TRBJ2-7,TRBV5-6,NA,NA,TGTGCCAGCACCGAAAATGTCAGATACGAGCAGTACTTC,CASTENVRYEQYF
TRBJ2-7,TRBV6-5,TRBD1,NA,TGTGCCAGCAGACTATGGACAGGGGACTACGAGCAGTACTTC,CASRLWTGDYEQYF
TRBJ1-6,TRBV19,NA,few,TGTGCCTCACGGACAGATTATAATTCACCCCTCCACTTT,CASRTDYNSPLHF
TRBJ1-1,TRBV9,TRBD1,once,TGTGCCAGCAGCCACCCCCGGGACAGCGAAGCTTTCTTT,CASSHPRDSEAFF
TRBJ2-3,TRBV6-4,NA,NA,TGTGCCAGCTTGGCGGCCCCTAGGTATCCTAGCACAGATACGCAGTATTTT,CASLAAPRYPSTDTQYF
TRBJ2-5,TRBV13,TRBD2,NA,TGTGCCAGCAGCACCGGACTAGCGGGAGTGGTGACCCAGTACTTC,CASSTGLAGVVTQYF
TRBJ1-1,TRBV7-9,NA,NA,TGTGCCAGCAGCGGTCTACTGAACACTGAAGCTTTCTTT,CASSGLLNTEAFF
TRBJ2-7,TRBV19,NA,few,TGTGCCAGTAGTATGGGGGCGCCTTTCTTCTACGAGCAGTACTTC,CASSMGAPFFYEQYF
TRBJ2-2,TRBV7-3,NA,NA,TGTGCCAGCAGCCCCAAGGAGGGGAGAAACACCGGGGAGCTGTTTTTT,CASSPKEGRNTGELFF
TRBJ2-7,TRBV10-3,TRBD1,NA,TGTGCCATCAGTGGCGCCTCAGGACAGGGGGCGGGGGAGCAGTACTTC,CAISGASGQGAGEQYF
TRBJ2-7,TRBV4-1,NA,NA,TGCGCCAGCAGCCAAGTAGTACAGACCTACGAGCAGTACTTC,CASSQVVQTYEQYF
TRBJ2-1,TRBV7-3,NA,NA,TGTGCCAGCAGCTTACTTCCCTCCGATGAGCAGTTCTTC,CASSLLPSDEQFF
TRBJ1-1,TRBV28,TRBD1,NA,TGTGCCAGCAGTTCCGGACAGGGGAACACTGAAGCTTTCTTT,CASSSGQGNTEAFF
TRBJ2-7,TRBV4-1,TRBD2,once,TGCGCCAGCAGCCAAGACTGGGTGCCTAGCGGGCGGTACGAGCAGTACTTC,CASSQDWVPSGRYEQYF
TRBJ1-2,TRBV27,NA,NA,TGTGCCAGCAATCCCCATGGGGGGAACTATGGCTACACCTTC,CASNPHGGNYGYTF
TRBJ1-2,TRBV29-1,NA,few,TGCAGCGTTGTTGGCCAGAACTATGGCTACACCTTC,CSVVGQNYGYTF
TRBJ2-4,TRBV2,TRBD1,NA,TGTGCCAGCAGTGGGGACAGGGTAAATAACATTCAGTACTTC,CASSGDRVNNIQYF
TRBJ2-2,TRBV6-6,NA,NA,TGTGCCAGCAGTTACCGGGCGAGGGGGGGCACCGGGGAGCTGTTTTTT,CASSYRARGGTGELFF
TRBJ2-2,TRBV29-1,TRBD2,NA,TGCAGCGTTGGCCGAGCGGGGGGGCCCACCGGGGAGCTGTTTTTT,CSVGRAGGPTGELFF
TRBJ2-5,TRBV7-3,NA,NA,TGTGCCAGCAGCTTAACGCCGGGGGTGGGTATGGAGACCCAGTACTTC,CASSLTPGVGMETQYF
TRBJ2-2,TRBV6-5,TRBD1,NA,TGTGCCAGCAGTTACGGACAGGCCACCGGGGAGCTGTTTTTT,CASSYGQATGELFF
TRBJ1-1,TRBV13,NA,few,TGTGCCAGCAGCTTGGGGCAGGAAATCGGCACTGAAGCTTTCTTT,CASSLGQEIGTEAFF
TRBJ1-5,TRBV7-9,NA,NA,TGTGCCAGCAGCTCCAGCGGCCTGACTCAGCCCCAGCATTTT,CASSSSGLTQPQHF
TRBJ2-3,TRBV9,TRBD2,NA,TGTGCCAGCAGCGTAGTAGCGGGAGTATCGACAGATACGCAGTATTTT,CASSVVAGVSTDTQYF
TRBJ2-4,TRBV5-1,TRBD2,NA,TGCGCCAGCAGCACCGGGACTAGCGGGAGTAATAACATTCAGTACTTC,CASSTGTSGSNNIQYF
TRBJ2-3,TRBV7-2,TRBD2,NA,TGTGCCAGCAGCTCGCTAGCGGGAGGGCCCACAGATACGCAGTATTTT,CASSSLAGGPTDTQYF
TRBJ1-2,TRBV29-1,NA,NA,TGCAGCGCCTGGGACACACTCTATGGCTACACCTTC,CSAWDTLYGYTF
TRBJ2-4,TRBV25-1,TRBD2,NA,TGTGCCAGCATGGGAGCCGGGACTAGCGGGAGTAGAGGAAACATTCAGTACTTC,CASMGAGTSGSRGNIQYF
TRBJ2-5,TRBV9,NA,NA,TGTGCCAGCAGCGTGTCCTCGGGAGAGACCCAGTACTTC,CASSVSSGETQYF
TRBJ2-5,TRBV27,TRBD1,NA,TGTGCCAGCAGTCCACTGGCGCGACAGGGCAGGACCCAGTACTTC,CASSPLARQGRTQYF
TRBJ1-1,TRBV5-5,NA,NA,TGTGCCAGCAGCTCCCAAGACAGTTGGGCCACTGAAGCTTTCTTT,CASSSQDSWATEAFF
TRBJ2-7,TRBV9,TRBD1,NA,TGTGCCAGCAGCGTTACAGGGGCGTCCTACGAGCAGTACTTC,CASSVTGASYEQYF
TRBJ1-2,TRBV6-1,NA,NA,TGTGCCAGCAGTGTGGAGATTAACTATGGCTACACCTTC,CASSVEINYGYTF
TRBJ1-2,TRBV7-2,NA,NA,TGTGCCAGCAGCTTGGGTCTGTCGGGATATGGCTACACCTTC,CASSLGLSGYGYTF
TRBJ1-5,TRBV18,NA,NA,TGTGCCAGCTCACCTCGTCAGGATCAGCCCCAGCATTTT,CASSPRQDQPQHF
TRBJ1-5,TRBV5-6,NA,few,TGTGCCAGCACCTCCGGTGGAGTTCAGCCCCAGCATTTT,CASTSGGVQPQHF
TRBJ2-7,TRBV27,NA,few,TGTGCCAGCAGTTCAAGAATCGGGAGTAGCGAGCAGTACTTC,CASSSRIGSSEQYF
TRBJ2-3,TRBV4-1,NA,once,TGCGCCAGCAGCCAAAATCCGAGCGCGGGTAGCACAGATACGCAGTATTTT,CASSQNPSAGSTDTQYF
TRBJ1-2,TRBV7-2,NA,NA,TGTGCCAGCAGCCAGACGGAGGCCTGGCACTATGGCTACACCTTC,CASSQTEAWHYGYTF
TRBJ1-2,TRBV6-5,NA,NA,TGTGCCAGCAGTTACCTATTGGACAGTCTCTATGGCTACACCTTC,CASSYLLDSLYGYTF